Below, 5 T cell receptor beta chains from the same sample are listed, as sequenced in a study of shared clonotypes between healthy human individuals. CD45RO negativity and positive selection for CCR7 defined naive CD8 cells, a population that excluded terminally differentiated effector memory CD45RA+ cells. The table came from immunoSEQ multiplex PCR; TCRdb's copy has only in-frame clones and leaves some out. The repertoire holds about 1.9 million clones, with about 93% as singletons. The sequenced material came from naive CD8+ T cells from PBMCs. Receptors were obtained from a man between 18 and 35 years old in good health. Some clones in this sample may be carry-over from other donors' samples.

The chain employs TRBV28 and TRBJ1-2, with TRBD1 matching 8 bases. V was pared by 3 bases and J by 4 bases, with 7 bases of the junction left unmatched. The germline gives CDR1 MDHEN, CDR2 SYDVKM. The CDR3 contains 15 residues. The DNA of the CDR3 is TGTGCCAGCAGTTTCCCAGGGGGCTCCAGCTATGGCTACACCTTC. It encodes CASSFPGGSSYGYTF.

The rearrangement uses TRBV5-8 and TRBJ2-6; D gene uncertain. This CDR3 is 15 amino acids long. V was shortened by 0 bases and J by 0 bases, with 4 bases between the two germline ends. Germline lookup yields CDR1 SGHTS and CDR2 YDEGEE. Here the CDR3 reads CASSLGDSGANVLTF. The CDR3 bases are TGTGCCAGCAGCTTGGGGGACTCTGGGGCCAACGTCCTGACTTTC.

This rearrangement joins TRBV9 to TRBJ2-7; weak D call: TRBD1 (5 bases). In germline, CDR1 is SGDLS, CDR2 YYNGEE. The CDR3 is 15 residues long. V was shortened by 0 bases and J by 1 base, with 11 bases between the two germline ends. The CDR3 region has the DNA TGTGCCAGCAGCGTAGAGCAGGGCTGGTCCTACGAGCAGTACTTC. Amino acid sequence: CASSVEQGWSYEQYF.

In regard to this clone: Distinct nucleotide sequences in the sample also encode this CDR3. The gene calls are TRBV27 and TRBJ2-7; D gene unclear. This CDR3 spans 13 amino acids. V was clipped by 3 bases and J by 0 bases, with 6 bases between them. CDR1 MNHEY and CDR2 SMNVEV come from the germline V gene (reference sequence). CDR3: CASSFSSSYEQYF. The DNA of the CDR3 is TGTGCCAGCAGTTTCTCCTCCTCCTACGAGCAGTACTTC.

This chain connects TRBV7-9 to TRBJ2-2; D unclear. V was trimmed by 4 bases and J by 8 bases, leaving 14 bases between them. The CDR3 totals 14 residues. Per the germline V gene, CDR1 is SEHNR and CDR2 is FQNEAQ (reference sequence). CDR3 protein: CASSSSRLRGELFF. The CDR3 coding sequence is TGTGCCAGCAGCTCCTCCCGACTTCGAGGGGAGCTGTTTTTT.